This TCR beta chain was identified in a study of T cell repertoires in cytomegalovirus infection. Study context: HLA-C-restricted CMV epitopes, recently identified, and well-studied HLA-B-restricted ones were used by the study. In public TCR beta signatures, there were indications of both CMV infection and matching HLA type.

Study outcomes and limitations: CMV-specific TCR beta clonotypes restricted by HLA-C were the ones dominating the ex vivo response. Pooled public TCR beta family frequency picked out CMV carriers with the relevant HLA.

TCRdb re-derived calls from the reads in MiXCR, one entry per CDR3 protein. Found here are about 830,000 distinct CDR3 sequences, approximately 32% of them singletons; the top ten hold 9.5% to 15%. Regarding this clonotype: Its antigen is unknown.

This TCR derives from a human donor in good health (CMV status not recorded). Some clones in this sample may be carry-over from other donors' samples. This material consisted of cultured CD8+ T cells from PBMCs, taken from culture after CMV antigen stimulation.

CDR3 DNA sequence: TGTGCCAGCAGTTACTTCGGGACAGGGAGAAGCACAGATACGCAGTATTTT. It yields the protein CASSYFGTGRSTDTQYF. J is TRBJ2-3 and V is TRBV6-5; 9 nucleotides agree with TRBD1. The trim removed 1 base at V and 0 bases at J, leaving 5 bases unmatched. Germline assignment: CDR1 MNHEY and CDR2 SVGAGI. CDR3 length: 17 residues.